The entry that follows covers one TCR beta chain sequence. This specimen comes from a study of blood T cell repertoires in COVID-19. Germline V CDR1 and CDR2: MNHEY, SVGEGT. V lost 5 bases to trimming and J lost 2 bases, with 17 bases between them. The CDR3 is 16 residues long. Repertoires were generated with immunoSEQ multiplex PCR, while TCRdb's copy carries only in-frame clones and drops some. The sample includes more than 80,000 clones, 87% of them seen just once. The TCR sequence derives from a woman aged 60-75 years with COVID-19, enrolled during active disease. Material: peripheral blood. The chain carries TRBV6-2 or TRBV6-3 and TRBJ2-3; tentatively, D is TRBD2 (7 bases). CDR3 in amino acids: CASSPLRGGDTDTQYF. The DNA for the CDR3 is TGTGCCAGCAGTCCCTTGAGGGGGGGAGACACAGATACGCAGTATTTT.